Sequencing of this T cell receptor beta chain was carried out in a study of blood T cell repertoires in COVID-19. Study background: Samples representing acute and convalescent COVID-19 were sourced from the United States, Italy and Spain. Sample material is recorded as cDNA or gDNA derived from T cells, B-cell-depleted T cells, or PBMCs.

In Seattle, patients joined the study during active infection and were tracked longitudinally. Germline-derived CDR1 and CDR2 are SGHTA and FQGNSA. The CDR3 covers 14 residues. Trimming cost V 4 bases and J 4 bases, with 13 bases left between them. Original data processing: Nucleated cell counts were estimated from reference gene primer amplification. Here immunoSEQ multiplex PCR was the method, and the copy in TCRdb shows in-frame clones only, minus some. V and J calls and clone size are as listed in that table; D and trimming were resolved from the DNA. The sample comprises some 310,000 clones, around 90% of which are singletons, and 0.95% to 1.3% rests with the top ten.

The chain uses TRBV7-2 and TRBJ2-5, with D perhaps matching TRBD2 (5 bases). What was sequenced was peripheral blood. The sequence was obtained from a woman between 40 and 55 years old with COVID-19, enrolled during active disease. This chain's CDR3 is CASSSDTGGETQYF. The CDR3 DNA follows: TGTGCCAGCAGCTCAGACACCGGAGGAGAGACCCAGTACTTC. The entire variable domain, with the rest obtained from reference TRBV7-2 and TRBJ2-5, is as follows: GAGVSQSPSNKVTEKGKDVELRCDPISGHTALYWYRQSLGQGLEFLIYFQGNSAPDKSGLPSDRFSAERTGGSVSTLTIQRTQQEDSAVYLCASSSDTGGETQYFGPGTRLLVL.